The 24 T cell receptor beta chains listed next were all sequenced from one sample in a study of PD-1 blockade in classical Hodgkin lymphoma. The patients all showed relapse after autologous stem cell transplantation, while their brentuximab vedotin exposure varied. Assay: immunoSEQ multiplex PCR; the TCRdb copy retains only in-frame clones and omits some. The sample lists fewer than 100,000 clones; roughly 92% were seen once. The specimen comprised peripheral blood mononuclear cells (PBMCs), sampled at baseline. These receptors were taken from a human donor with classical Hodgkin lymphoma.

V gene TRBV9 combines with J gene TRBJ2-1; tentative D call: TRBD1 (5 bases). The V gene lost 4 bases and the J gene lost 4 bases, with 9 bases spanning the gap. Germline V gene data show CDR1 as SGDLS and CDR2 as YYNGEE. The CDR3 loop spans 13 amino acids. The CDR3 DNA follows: TGTGCCAGCAGCCCCCGACAGTACAATGAGCAGTTCTTC. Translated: CASSPRQYNEQFF.

The CDR3: CASTHSGSFEQYF. DNA of the CDR3: TGTGCCAGCACCCACAGCGGGAGCTTCGAGCAGTACTTC. The V and J genes are TRBV27 and TRBJ2-5; 8 nucleotides align to TRBD2. The better agreement between TRBJ2-7 and the DNA end casts doubt on the J call. This CDR3 has 13 residues. CDR1 and CDR2 (germline): MNHEY, SMNVEV (reference sequence).

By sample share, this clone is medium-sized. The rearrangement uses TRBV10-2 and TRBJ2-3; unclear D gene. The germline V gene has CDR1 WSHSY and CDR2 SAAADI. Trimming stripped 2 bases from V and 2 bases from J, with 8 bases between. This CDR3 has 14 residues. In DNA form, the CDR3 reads TGCGCCAGCAGTGAGGACGGATCCACAGATACGCAGTATTTT. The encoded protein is CASSEDGSTDTQYF.

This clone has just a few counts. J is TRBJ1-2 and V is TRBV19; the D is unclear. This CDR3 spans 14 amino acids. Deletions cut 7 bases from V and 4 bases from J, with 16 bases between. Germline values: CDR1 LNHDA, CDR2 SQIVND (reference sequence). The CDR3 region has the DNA TGTGCCAGTACCCCGCGGGCGGAGGCCTATGGCTACACCTTC. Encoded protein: CASTPRAEAYGYTF.

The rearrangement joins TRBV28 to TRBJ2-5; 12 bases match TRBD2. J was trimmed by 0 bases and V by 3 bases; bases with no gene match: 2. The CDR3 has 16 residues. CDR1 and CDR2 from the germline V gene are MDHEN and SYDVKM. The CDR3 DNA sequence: TGTGCCAGCAGTTTTGGACTAGCGGGGAACCAAGAGACCCAGTACTTC. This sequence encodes CASSFGLAGNQETQYF.

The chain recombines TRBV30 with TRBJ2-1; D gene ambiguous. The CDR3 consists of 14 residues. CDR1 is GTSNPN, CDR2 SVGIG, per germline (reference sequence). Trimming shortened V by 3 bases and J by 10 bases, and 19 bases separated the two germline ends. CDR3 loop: CAWSRHINLGEQFF. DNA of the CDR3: TGTGCCTGGAGCCGACACATTAACCTGGGGGAGCAGTTCTTC. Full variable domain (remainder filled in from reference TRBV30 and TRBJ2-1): SQTIHQWPATLVQPVGSPLSLECTVEGTSNPNLYWYRQAAGRGLQLLFYSVGIGQISSEVPQNLSASRPQDRQFILSSKKLLLSDSGFYLCAWSRHINLGEQFFGPGTRLTVL.

This CDR3 is CASSPDITYEQYF. The CDR3 DNA reads TGTGCCAGCTCACCAGATATCACCTACGAGCAGTACTTC. The J gene is TRBJ2-7, the V gene TRBV18; D is unclear. This CDR3 is 13 amino acids long. With 2 bases removed from V and 2 bases from J, the gap between germline ends came to 7 bases. Per the germline V gene, CDR1 is KGHSH and CDR2 is LQKENI.

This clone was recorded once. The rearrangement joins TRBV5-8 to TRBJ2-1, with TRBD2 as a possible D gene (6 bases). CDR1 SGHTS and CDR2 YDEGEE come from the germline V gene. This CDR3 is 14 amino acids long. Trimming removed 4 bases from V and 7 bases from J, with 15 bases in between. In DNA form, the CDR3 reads TGTGCCAGCAGCCCCCGGGGACTTCATAATGAGCAGTTCTTC. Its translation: CASSPRGLHNEQFF.

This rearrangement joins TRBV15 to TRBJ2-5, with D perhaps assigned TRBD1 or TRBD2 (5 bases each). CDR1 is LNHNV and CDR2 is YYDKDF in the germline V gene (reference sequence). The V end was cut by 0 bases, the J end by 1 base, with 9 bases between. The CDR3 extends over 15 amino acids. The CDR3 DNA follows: TGTGCCACCAGCAGAGATCTGGGGGTCCAAGAGACCCAGTACTTC. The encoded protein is CATSRDLGVQETQYF.

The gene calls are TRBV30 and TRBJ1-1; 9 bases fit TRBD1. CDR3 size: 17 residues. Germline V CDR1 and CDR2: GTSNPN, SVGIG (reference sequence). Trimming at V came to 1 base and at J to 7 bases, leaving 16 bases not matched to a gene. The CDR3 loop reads CAWSDPFRDRVRGEAFF. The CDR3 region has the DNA TGTGCCTGGAGTGACCCCTTCCGGGACAGGGTGCGGGGTGAAGCTTTCTTT.

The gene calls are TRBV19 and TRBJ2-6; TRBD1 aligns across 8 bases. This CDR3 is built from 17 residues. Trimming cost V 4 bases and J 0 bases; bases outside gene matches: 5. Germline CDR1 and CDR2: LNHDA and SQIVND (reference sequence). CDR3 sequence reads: CASSTLTGGSGANVLTF. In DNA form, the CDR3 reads TGTGCCAGTAGTACCTTAACAGGGGGCTCTGGGGCCAACGTCCTGACTTTC.

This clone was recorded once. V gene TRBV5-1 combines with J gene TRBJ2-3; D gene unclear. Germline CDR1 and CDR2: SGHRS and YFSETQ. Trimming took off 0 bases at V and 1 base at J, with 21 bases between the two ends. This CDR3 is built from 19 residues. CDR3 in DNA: TGCGCCAGCAGCTTGGCTAAACCCGGATTCGAGTTCCGCACAGATACGCAGTATTTT. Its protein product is CASSLAKPGFEFRTDTQYF.

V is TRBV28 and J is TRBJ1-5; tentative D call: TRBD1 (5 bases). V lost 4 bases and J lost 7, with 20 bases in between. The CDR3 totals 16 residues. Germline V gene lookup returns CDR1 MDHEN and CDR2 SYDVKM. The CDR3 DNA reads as TGTGCCAGCAGTTCCCCCTCCGGGGCGGGCGGCCAGCCCCAGCATTTT. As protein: CASSSPSGAGGQPQHF.

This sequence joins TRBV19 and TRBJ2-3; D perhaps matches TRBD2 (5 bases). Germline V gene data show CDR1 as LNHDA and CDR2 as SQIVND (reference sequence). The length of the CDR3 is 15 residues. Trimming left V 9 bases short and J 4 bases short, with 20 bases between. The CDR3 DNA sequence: TGTGCCAGCCGTGACCCTGGTGGGAGAGCAGATACGCAGTATTTT. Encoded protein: CASRDPGGRADTQYF.

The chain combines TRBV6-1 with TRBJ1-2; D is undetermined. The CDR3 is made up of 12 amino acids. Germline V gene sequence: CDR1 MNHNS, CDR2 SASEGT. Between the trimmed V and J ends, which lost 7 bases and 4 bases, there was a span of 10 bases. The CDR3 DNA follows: TGTGCCAGCACGTTCTTTGGCTATGGCTACACCTTC. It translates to CASTFFGYGYTF.

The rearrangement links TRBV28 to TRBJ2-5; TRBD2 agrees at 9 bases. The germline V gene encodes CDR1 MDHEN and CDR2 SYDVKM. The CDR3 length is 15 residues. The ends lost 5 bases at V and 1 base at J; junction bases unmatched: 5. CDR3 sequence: CASSQLAGIQETQYF. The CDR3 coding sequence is TGTGCCAGCAGTCAACTAGCGGGCATCCAAGAGACCCAGTACTTC.

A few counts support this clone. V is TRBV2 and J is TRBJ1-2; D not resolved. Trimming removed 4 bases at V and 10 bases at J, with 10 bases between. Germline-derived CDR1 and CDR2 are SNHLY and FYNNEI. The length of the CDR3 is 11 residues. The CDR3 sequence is CASSVSGLYTF. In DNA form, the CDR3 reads TGTGCCAGCAGTGTTAGCGGGCTCTACACCTTC.

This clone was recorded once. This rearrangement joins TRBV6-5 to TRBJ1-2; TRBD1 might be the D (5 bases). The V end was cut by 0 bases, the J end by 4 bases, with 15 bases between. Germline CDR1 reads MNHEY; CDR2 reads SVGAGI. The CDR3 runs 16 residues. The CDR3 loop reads CASSYSRGMPIYGYTF. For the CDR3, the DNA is TGTGCCAGCAGTTACTCCCGGGGGATGCCCATCTATGGCTACACCTTC.

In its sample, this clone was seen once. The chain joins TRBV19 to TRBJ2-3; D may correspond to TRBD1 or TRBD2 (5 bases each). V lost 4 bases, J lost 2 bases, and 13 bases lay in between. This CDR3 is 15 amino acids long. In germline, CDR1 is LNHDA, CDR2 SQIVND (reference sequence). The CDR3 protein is CASSKERDPTDTQYF. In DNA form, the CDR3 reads TGTGCCAGTAGTAAAGAAAGGGACCCCACAGATACGCAGTATTTT.

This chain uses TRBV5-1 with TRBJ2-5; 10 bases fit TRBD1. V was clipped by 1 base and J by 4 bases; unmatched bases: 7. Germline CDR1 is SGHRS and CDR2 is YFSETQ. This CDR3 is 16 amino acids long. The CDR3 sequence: CASSLPHGDRGETQYF. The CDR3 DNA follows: TGCGCCAGCAGCTTGCCCCATGGGGACAGGGGAGAGACCCAGTACTTC.

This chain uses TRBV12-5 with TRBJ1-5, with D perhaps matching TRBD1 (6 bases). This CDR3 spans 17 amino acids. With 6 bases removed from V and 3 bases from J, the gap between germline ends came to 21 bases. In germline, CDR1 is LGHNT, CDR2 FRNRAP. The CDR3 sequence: CASGQHQGGSYNQPQHF. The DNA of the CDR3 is TGTGCTAGTGGACAGCACCAAGGGGGATCCTACAATCAGCCCCAGCATTTT.

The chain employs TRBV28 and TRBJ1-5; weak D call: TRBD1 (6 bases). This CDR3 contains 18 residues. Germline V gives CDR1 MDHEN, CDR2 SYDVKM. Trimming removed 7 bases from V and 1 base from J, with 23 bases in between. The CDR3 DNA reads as TGTGCCAGCACCCGAACAGGGAGGGTGAGCAGGAGCAATCAGCCCCAGCATTTT. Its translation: CASTRTGRVSRSNQPQHF.

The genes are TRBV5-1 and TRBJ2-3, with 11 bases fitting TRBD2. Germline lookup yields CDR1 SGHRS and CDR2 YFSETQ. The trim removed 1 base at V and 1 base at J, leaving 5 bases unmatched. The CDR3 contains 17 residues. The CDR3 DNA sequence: TGCGCCAGCAGCTTGACTGGGACTAGCGGTGGCACAGATACGCAGTATTTT. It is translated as CASSLTGTSGGTDTQYF.

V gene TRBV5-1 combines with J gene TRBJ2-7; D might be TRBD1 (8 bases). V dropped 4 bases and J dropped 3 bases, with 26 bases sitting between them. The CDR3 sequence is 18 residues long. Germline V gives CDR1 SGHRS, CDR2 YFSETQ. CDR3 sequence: CASSHRSSQGGHYYEQYF. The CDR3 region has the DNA TGCGCCAGCAGCCATCGCTCCTCACAGGGGGGGCACTACTACGAGCAGTACTTC.